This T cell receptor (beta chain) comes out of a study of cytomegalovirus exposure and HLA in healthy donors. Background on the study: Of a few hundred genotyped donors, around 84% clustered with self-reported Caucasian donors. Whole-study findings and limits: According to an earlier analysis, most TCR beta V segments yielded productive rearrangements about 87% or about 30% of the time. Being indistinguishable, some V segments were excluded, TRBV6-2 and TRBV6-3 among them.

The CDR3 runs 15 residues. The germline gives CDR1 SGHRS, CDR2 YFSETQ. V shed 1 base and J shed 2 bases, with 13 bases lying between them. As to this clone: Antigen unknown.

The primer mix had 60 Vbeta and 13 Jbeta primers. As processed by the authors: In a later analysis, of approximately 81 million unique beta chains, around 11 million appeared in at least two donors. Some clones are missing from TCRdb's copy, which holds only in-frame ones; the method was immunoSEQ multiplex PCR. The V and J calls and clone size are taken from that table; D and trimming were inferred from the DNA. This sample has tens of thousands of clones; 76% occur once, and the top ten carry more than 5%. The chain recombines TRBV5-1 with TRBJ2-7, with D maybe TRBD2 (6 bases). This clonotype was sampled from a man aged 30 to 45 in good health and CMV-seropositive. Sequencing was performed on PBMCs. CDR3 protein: CASSLQGGTTYEQYF. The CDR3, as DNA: TGCGCCAGCAGCTTGCAGGGCGGGACCACCTACGAGCAGTACTTC.